This T cell receptor (beta chain) was sequenced for a study of shared clonotypes between healthy human individuals. Looking at the study overall: The study drew on a couple of women and three men aged 18 to 49 as donors. Study-wide results and limits: Sequencing depth was predicted to influence how clonotypes are shared among donors. Generation probabilities were higher for clonotypes shared across all four sorted-subset donors than for unshared ones.

Of note for this clone: Antigen unknown.

CD45RO-negative cells were positively selected for CCR7, leaving out terminally differentiated effector memory CD45RA+ cells. Assay runs were performed at deep level. Profiled with immunoSEQ multiplex PCR; TCRdb holds only in-frame clones, not every one. The table has around 2.1 million clones, approximately 94% seen once. This receptor was identified in a man aged 18 to 30 in good health. Some clones in this sample may be carry-over from other donors' samples. Sequencing input: naive CD8+ T cells from PBMCs.

The CDR3 coding sequence is TGCACCAGCAGCCAAGATCTAATTAAAAAGCATTTT. Its translation is CTSSQDLIKKHF. V usage is TRBV1 and J usage is TRBJ1-5. TRBV1 is listed as a pseudogene. CDR3 length: 12 residues.